The source of this T cell receptor beta chain is a study of shared clonotypes between healthy human individuals. The table came from immunoSEQ multiplex PCR; TCRdb's copy has only in-frame clones and leaves some out. The sample lists about 1 million clones; roughly 74% were seen once. V was pared by 3 bases and J by 0 bases, with 14 bases between. Germline V gene data show CDR1 as GTSNPN and CDR2 as SVGIG (reference sequence). The CDR3 spans 15 residues. General study results and limits: Across subsets, estimated richness was generally greater for naive than for memory populations.

With regard to this clone: Its antigen remains unidentified.

The sequence came from a man aged 18-30 years in good health. Some clones in this sample may be carry-over from other donors' samples. V usage is TRBV30 and J usage is TRBJ1-1; D call uncertain. What was sequenced was memory CD4+ T cells from PBMCs. Subset in this sample: CD45RA-negative fraction. CDR3 loop: CAWRAGSALNTEAFF. The CDR3 bases are TGTGCCTGGAGGGCCGGGTCGGCATTGAACACTGAAGCTTTCTTT.